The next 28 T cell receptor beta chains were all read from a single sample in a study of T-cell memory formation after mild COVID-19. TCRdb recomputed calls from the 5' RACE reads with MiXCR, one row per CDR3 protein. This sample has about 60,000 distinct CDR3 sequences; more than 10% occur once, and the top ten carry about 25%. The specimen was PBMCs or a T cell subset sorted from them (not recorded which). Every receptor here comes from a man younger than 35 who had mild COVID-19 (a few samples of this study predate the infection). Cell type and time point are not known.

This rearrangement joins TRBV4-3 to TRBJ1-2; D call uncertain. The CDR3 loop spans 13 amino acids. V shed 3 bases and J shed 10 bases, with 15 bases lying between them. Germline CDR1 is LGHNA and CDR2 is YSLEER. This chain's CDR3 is CASSQKAGDVYTF. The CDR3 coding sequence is TGCGCCAGCAGCCAGAAGGCGGGAGATGTCTACACCTTC.

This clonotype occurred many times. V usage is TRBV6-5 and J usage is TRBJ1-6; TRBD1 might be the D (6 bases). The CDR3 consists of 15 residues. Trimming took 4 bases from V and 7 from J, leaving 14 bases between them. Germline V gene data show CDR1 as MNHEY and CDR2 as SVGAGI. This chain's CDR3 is CASSSGGEGNSPLHF. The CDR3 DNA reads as TGTGCCAGCAGTTCCGGGGGCGAGGGAAATTCACCCCTCCACTTT.

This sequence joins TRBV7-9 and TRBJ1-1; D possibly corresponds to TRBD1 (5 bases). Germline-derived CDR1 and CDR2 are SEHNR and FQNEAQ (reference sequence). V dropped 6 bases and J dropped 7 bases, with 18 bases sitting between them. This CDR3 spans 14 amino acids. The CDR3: CASSYLRGRGEAFF. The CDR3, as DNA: TGTGCCAGCAGTTATCTAAGGGGTCGCGGTGAAGCTTTCTTT.

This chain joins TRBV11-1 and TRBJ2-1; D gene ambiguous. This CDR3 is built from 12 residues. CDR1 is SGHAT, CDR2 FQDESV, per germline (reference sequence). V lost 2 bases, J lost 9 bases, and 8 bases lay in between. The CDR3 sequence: CASSLSSVEQFF. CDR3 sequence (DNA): TGTGCCAGCAGCTTATCTTCAGTTGAGCAGTTCTTC. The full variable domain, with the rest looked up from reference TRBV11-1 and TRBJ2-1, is EAEVAQSPRYKITEKSQAVAFWCDPISGHATLYWYRQILGQGPELLVQFQDESVVDDSQLPKDRFSAERLKGVDSTLKIQPAELGDSAMYLCASSLSSVEQFFGPGTRLTVL.

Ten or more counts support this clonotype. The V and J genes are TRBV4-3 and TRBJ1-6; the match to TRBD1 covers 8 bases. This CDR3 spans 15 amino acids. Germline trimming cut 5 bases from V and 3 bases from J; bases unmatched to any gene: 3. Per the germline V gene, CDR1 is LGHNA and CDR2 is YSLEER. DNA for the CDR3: TGCGCCAGCAGCATACAGGGGGGCTATAATTCACCCCTCCACTTT. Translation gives CASSIQGGYNSPLHF.

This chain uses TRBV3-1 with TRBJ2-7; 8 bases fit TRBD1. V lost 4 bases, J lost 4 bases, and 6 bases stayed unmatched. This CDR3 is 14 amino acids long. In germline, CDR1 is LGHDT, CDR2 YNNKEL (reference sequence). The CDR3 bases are TGTGCCAGCAGCCCCAGGACAGGGTCATACGAGCAGTACTTC. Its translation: CASSPRTGSYEQYF.

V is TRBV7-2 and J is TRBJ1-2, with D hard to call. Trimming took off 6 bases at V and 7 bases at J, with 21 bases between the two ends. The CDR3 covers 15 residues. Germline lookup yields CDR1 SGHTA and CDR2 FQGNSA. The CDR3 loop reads CASRPSRIGVRGYTF. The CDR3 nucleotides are TGTGCCAGCAGGCCTTCCCGGATCGGGGTCCGTGGCTACACCTTC.

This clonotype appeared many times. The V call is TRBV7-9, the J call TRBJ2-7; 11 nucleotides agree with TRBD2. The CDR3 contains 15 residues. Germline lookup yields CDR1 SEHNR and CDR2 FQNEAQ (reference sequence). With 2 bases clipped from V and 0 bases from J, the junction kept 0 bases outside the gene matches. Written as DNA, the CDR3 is TGTGCCAGCAGCTTACTAGCGGGGGGCTCCTACGAGCAGTACTTC. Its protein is CASSLLAGGSYEQYF.

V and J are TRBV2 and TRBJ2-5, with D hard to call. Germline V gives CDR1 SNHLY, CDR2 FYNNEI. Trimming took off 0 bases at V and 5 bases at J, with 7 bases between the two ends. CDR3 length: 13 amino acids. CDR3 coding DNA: TGTGCCAGCAGTGAAGCGCTAAGGGAGACCCAGTACTTC. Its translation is CASSEALRETQYF.

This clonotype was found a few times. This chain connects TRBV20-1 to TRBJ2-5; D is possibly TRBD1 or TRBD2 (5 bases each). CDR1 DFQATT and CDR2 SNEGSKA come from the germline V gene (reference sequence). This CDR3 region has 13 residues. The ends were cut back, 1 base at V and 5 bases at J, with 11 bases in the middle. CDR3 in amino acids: CSARVGALETQYF. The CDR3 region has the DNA TGCAGTGCTAGAGTCGGGGCTCTGGAGACCCAGTACTTC.

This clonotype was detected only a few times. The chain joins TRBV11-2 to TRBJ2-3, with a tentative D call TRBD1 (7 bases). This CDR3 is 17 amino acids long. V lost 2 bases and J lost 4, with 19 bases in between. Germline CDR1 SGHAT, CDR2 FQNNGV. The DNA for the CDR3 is TGTGCCAGCAGCTTAAACCCAGGGCAGGGGGGTGCAGATACGCAGTATTTT. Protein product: CASSLNPGQGGADTQYF.

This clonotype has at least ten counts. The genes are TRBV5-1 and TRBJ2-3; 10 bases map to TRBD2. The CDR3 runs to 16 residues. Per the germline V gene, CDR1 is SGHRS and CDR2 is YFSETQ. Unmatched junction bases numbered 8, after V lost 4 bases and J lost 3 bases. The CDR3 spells CASSTERGGVTDTQYF. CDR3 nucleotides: TGCGCCAGCAGCACAGAGCGGGGGGGAGTGACAGATACGCAGTATTTT.

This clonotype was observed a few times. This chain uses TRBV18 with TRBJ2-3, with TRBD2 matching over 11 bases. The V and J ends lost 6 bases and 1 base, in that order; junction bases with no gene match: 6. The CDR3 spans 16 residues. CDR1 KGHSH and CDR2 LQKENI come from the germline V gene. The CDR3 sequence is CASSPTLAGGTDTQYF. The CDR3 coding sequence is TGTGCCAGCTCGCCGACACTAGCGGGGGGCACAGATACGCAGTATTTT.

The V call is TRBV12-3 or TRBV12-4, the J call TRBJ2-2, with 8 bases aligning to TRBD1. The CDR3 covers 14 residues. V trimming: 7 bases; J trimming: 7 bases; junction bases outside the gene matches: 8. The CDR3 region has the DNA TGTGCCAGCACTCTCAGGGGGCTTAGCGGGGAGCTGTTTTTT. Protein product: CASTLRGLSGELFF.

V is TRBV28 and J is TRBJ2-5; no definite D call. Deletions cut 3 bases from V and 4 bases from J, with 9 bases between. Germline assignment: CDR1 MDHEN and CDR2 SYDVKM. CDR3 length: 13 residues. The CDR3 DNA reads TGTGCCAGCAGTTTCCTACTCCGAGAGACCCAGTACTTC. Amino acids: CASSFLLRETQYF.

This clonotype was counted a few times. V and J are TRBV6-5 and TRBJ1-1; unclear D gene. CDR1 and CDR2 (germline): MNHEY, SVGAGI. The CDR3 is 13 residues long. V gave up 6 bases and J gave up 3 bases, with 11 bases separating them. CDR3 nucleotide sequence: TGTGCCAGCAGGGGAAAGGGAGACACTGAAGCTTTCTTT. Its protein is CASRGKGDTEAFF.

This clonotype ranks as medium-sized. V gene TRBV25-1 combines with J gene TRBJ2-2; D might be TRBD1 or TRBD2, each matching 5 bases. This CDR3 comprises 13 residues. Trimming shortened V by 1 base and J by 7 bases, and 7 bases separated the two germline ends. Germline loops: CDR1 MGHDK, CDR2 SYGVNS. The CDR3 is CASSESGGGELFF. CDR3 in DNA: TGTGCCAGCAGTGAATCTGGGGGCGGGGAGCTGTTTTTT. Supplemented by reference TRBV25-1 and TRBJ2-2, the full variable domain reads EADIYQTPRYLVIGTGKKITLECSQTMGHDKMYWYQQDPGMELHLIHYSYGVNSTEKGDLSSESTVSRIRTEHFPLTLESARPSHTSQYLCASSESGGGELFFGEGSRLTVL.

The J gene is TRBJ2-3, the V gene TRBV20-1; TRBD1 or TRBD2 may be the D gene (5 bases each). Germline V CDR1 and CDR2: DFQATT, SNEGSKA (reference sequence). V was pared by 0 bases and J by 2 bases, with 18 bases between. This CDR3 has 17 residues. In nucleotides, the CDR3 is TGCAGTGCTAGAGATACAGTGGGGAGAGGGGCCACAGATACGCAGTATTTT. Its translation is CSARDTVGRGATDTQYF.

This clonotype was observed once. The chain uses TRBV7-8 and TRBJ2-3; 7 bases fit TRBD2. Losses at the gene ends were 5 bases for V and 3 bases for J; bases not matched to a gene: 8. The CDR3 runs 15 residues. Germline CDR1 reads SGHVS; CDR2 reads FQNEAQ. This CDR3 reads CASSPRNSGTDTQYF. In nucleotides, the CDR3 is TGTGCCAGCAGCCCCAGAAATAGCGGGACAGATACGCAGTATTTT.

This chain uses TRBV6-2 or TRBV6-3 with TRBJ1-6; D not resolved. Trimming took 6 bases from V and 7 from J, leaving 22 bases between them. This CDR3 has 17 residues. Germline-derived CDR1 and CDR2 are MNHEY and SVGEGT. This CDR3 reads CASRPSGGAGINSPLHF. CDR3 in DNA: TGTGCCAGCAGACCGTCCGGAGGTGCCGGAATAAATTCACCCCTCCACTTT.

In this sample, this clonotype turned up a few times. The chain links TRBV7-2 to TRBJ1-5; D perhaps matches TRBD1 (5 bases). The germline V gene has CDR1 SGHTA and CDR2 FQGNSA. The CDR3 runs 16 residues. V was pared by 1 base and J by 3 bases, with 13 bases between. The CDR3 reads CASSLGQLSYNQPQHF. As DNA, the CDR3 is TGTGCCAGCAGCTTAGGACAGCTTTCGTACAATCAGCCCCAGCATTTT.

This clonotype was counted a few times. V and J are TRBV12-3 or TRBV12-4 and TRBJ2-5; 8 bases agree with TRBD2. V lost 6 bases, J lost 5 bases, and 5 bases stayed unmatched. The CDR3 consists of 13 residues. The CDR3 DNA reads TGTGCCAGCAGACGGGGGGGCCGGGAGACCCAGTACTTC. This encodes CASRRGGRETQYF.

The CDR3 protein is CASSQDFYSYEQYF. In DNA, the CDR3 is TGCGCCAGCAGCCAAGATTTTTACTCCTACGAGCAGTACTTC. The chain recombines TRBV4-1 with TRBJ2-7; D is unclear. The germline CDR1 and CDR2 sequences are MGHRA and YSYEKL. V lost 0 bases and J lost 0, with 6 bases in between. The CDR3 is 14 residues long.

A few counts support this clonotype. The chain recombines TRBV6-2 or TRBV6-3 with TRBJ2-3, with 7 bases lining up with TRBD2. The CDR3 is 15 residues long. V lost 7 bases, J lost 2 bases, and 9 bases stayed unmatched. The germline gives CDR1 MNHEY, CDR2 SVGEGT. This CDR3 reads CASTHGLADTDTQYF. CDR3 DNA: TGTGCCAGCACTCACGGGCTAGCGGACACAGATACGCAGTATTTT.

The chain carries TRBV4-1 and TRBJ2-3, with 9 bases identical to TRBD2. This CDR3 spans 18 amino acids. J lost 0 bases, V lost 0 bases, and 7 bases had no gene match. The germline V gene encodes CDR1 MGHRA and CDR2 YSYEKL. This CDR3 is CASSQDRLAGFSTDTQYF. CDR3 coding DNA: TGCGCCAGCAGCCAAGATCGCCTAGCGGGGTTTAGCACAGATACGCAGTATTTT.

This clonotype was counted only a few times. For the CDR3, the DNA is TGTGCCAGCAGCCCCGGCGGTCCAGGGGGGACAGAGACCCAGTACTTC. It specifies CASSPGGPGGTETQYF. This rearrangement joins TRBV5-6 to TRBJ2-5; possibly TRBD1 for D (7 bases). The CDR3 is 16 amino acids. In germline, CDR1 is SGHDT, CDR2 YYEEEE. V was pared by 4 bases and J by 4 bases, with 20 bases between.

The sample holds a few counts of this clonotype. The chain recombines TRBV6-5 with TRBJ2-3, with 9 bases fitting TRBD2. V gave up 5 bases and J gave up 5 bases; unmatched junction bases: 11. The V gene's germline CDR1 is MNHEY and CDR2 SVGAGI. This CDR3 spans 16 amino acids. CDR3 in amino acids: CASSTGSGGRGDTQYF. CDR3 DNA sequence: TGTGCCAGCAGTACGGGGAGCGGGGGGAGAGGAGATACGCAGTATTTT.

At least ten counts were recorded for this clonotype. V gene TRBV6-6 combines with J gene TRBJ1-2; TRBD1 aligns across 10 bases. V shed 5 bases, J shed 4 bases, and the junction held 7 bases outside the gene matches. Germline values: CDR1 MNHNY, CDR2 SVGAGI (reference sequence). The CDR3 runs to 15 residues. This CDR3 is CASSTGTGEGYGYTF. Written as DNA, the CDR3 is TGTGCCAGCAGTACCGGGACAGGGGAGGGCTATGGCTACACCTTC.